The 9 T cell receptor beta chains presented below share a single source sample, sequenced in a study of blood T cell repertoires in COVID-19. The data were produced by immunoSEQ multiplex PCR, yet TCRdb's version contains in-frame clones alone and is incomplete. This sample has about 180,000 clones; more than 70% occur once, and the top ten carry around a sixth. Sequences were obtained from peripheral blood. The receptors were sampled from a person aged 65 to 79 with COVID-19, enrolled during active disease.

The CDR3 loop reads CASSNEDRGHRETQYF. CDR3 nucleotide sequence: TGTGCCAGCAGCAACGAGGACAGGGGGCATCGAGAGACCCAGTACTTC. V and J are TRBV21-1 and TRBJ2-5; TRBD1, the table's D call, was not compared with the DNA. TRBV21-1 is a pseudogene segment. The CDR3 extends over 16 amino acids.

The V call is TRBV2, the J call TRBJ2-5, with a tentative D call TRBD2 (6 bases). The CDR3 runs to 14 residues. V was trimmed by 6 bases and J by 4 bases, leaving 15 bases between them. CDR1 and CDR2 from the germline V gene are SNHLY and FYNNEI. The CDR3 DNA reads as TGTGCCAGCAGCGAGGATGGGGGAGGAGAGACCCAGTACTTC. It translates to CASSEDGGGETQYF. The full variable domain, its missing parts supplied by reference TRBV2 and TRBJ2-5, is EPEVTQTPSHQVTQMGQEVILRCVPISNHLYFYWYRQILGQKVEFLVSFYNNEISEKSEIFDDQFSVERPDGSNFTLKIRSTKLEDSAMYFCASSEDGGGETQYFGPGTRLLVL.

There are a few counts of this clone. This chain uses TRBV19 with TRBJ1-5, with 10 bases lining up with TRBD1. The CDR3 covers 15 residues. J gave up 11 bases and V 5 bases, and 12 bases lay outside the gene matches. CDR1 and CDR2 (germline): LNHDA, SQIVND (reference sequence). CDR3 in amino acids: CASSSPGQGLMTQHF. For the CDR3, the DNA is TGTGCCAGTAGTTCGCCGGGACAGGGGCTGATGACCCAGCATTTT.

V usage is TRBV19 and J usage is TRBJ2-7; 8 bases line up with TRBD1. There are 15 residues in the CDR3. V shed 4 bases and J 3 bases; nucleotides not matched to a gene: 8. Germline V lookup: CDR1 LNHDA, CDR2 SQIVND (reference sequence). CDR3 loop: CASSNPGTGLYEQYF. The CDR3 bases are TGTGCCAGTAGTAACCCCGGGACAGGCCTCTACGAGCAGTACTTC.

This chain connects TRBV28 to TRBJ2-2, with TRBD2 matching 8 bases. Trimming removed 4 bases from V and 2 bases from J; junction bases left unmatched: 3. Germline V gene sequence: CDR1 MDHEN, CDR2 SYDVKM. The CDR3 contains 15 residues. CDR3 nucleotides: TGTGCCAGCAGTTCCGGGGGGGCCAACACCGGGGAGCTGTTTTTT. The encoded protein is CASSSGGANTGELFF.

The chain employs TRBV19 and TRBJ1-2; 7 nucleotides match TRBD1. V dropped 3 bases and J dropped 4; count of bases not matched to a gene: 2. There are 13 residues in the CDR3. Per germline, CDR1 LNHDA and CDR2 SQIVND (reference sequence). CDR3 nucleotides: TGTGCCAGTAGTATTCGACAGGGCTATGGCTACACCTTC. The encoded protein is CASSIRQGYGYTF. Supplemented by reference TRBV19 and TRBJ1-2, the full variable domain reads DGGITQSPKYLFRKEGQNVTLSCEQNLNHDAMYWYRQDPGQGLRLIYYSQIVNDFQKGDIAEGYSVSREKKESFPLTVTSAQKNPTAFYLCASSIRQGYGYTFGSGTRLTVV.

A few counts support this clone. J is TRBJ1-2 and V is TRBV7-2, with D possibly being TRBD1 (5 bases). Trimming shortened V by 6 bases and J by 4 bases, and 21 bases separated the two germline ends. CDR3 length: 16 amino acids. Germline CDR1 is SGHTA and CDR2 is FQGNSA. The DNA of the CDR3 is TGTGCCAGCAGTCATAGCGGGGGGGGTGGAGGCTATGGCTACACCTTC. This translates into CASSHSGGGGGYGYTF.

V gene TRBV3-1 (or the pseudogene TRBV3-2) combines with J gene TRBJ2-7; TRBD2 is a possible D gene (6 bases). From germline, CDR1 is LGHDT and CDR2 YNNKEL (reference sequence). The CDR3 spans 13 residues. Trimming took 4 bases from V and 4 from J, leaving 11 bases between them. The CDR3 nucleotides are TGTGCCAGCAGCCCAGTGGGGACTTACGAGCAGTACTTC. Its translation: CASSPVGTYEQYF.

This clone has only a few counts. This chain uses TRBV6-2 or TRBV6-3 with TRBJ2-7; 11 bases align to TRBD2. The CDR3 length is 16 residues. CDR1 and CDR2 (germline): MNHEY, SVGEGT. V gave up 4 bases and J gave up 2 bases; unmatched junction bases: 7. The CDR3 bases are TGTGCCAGCAGTTCCCTGACTAGCGGGGTCGCCTACGAGCAGTACTTC. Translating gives CASSSLTSGVAYEQYF.